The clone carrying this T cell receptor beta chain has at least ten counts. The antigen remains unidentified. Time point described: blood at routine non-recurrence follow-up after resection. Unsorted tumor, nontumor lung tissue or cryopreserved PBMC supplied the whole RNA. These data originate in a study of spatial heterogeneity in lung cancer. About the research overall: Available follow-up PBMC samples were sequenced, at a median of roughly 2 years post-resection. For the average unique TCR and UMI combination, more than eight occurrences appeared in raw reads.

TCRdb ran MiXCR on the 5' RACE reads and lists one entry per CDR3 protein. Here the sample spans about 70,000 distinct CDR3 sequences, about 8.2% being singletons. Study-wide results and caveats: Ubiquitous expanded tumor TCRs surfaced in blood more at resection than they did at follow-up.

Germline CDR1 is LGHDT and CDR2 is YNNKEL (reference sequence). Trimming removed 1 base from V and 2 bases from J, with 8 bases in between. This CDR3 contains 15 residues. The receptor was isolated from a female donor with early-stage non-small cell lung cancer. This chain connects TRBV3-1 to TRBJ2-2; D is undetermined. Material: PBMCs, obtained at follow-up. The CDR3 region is CASSQGSGNTGELFF. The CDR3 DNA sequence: TGTGCCAGCAGCCAAGGCTCGGGTAACACCGGGGAGCTGTTTTTT.